Sequencing of this T cell receptor beta chain was carried out in a study of shared clonotypes between healthy human individuals. The overall study: Donor composition was a couple of women and three men, aged 18 to 49.

Data came from immunoSEQ multiplex PCR; TCRdb stores just in-frame clones and leaves some out. Of about 2.1 million clones listed, 93% are singletons. This CDR3 has 13 residues. Trimming removed 6 bases at V and 8 bases at J, with 14 bases between. The germline CDR1 and CDR2 sequences are MDHEN and SYDVKM. General study results and limits: In contrast to clonotypes shared by all four donors, non-shared clonotypes had lower generation probabilities. The naive CD4 repertoires of a few donors were compared, and around 5% of clonotypes were shared.

In the naive CD8 group, cells lacked CD45RO and were positively selected for CCR7, so terminally differentiated effector memory CD45RA+ cells were left out. Concerning this clone: Its antigen is not identified.

The receptor comes from a man aged 18 to 29 in good health. Some clones in this sample may be carry-over from other donors' samples. This chain links TRBV28 with TRBJ1-5; D possibly corresponds to TRBD1 (6 bases). The source material was naive CD8+ T cells from PBMCs. CDR3 amino acids: CASRSTGYKPQHF. CDR3 bases: TGTGCCAGCAGATCAACAGGGTACAAGCCCCAGCATTTT.